The text below deals with one T cell receptor beta chain. The data are from a study of PD-1 blockade in classical Hodgkin lymphoma. V was trimmed by 4 bases and J by 7 bases, leaving 13 bases between them. CDR1 is MNHEY and CDR2 is SVGAGI in the germline V gene. The CDR3 has 13 residues. Some clones are missing from TCRdb's copy, which holds only in-frame ones; the method was immunoSEQ multiplex PCR. The sample consists of some 10,000 clones, over 80% of them appearing once. Noted time point: cycle 4 day 1 (C4D1), after less than 7 weeks of nivolumab. The patients all showed relapse after autologous stem cell transplantation, while their brentuximab vedotin exposure varied. Purification of CD4+ T cells from thawed PBMCs was performed via magnetic negative selection.

This chain uses TRBV6-5 with TRBJ1-1; D might be TRBD1 (5 bases). This TCR was sampled from a human donor with classical Hodgkin lymphoma. This specimen was CD4+ T cells from blood, taken before the fourth cycle of nivolumab. The CDR3 DNA reads TGTGCCAGCAGTTCGAGGGGCTCTGGTGAAGCTTTCTTT. As protein: CASSSRGSGEAFF.